Below, 14 T cell receptor beta chains from the same sample are listed, as sequenced in a study of shared clonotypes between healthy human individuals (dated by TCRdb to about 2020). The library was obtained by the immunoSEQ multiplex PCR assay. Not all clones reach the TCRdb copy of this immuneACCESS table, which keeps in-frame sequences only. Checked studies attribute under half of the gap to unresolved V genes and leave the rest unexplained. For this sample the table gives about 1 million clones, of which under 80% were detected only once. The ten largest clonotypes hold roughly 1.5% of the sample. Sequences were obtained from memory CD4+ T cells sorted from blood. This specimen's cell subset or site label, interpreted: CD45RA-negative fraction. These TCRs come from a man aged 18 to 29 in good health.

As concerns this clone: One base away lies a much larger clone, so this may be a sequencing read error. This chain connects TRBV7-9 to TRBJ2-7, with D unclear. V lost 2 bases, J lost 1 base, and 6 bases lay in between. Germline V gene lookup returns CDR1 SEHNR and CDR2 FQNEAQ (reference sequence). The CDR3 length is 13 residues. The CDR3 spells CASSLLGSYEQYF. CDR3 coding DNA: TGTGCCAGCAGCTTACTGGGGTCCTACGAGCAGTACTTC.

In the case of this clone: Other nucleotide sequences from this sample produce the same CDR3. This chain uses TRBV5-4 with TRBJ2-5; D remains ambiguous. There are 13 residues in the CDR3. V was pared by 0 bases and J by 4 bases, with 7 bases between. From germline, CDR1 is SGHNT and CDR2 YYREEE (reference sequence). The CDR3: CASSLDPGETQYF. The CDR3 nucleotides read TGTGCCAGCAGCTTGGACCCGGGAGAGACCCAGTACTTC.

V usage is TRBV6-6 and J usage is TRBJ1-6; 9 bases fit TRBD1. J was trimmed by 10 bases and V by 2 bases; bases with no gene match: 9. The CDR3 covers 16 residues. CDR1 is MNHNY and CDR2 is SVGAGI in the germline V gene (reference sequence). CDR3 amino acids: CASSYLTGTGMSPLHF. The CDR3 region has the DNA TGTGCCAGCAGTTACCTGACGGGGACAGGGATGTCACCCCTCCACTTT.

This clone has at least ten counts. The chain is built from TRBV29-1 and TRBJ2-3; D gene ambiguous. V was shortened by 4 bases and J by 5 bases, with 16 bases between the two germline ends. The CDR3 contains 14 residues. CDR1 is SQVTM, CDR2 ANQGSEA, per germline. The CDR3 region has the DNA TGCAGCGTTGGGGATGGGCGAGTCGGAGATACGCAGTATTTT. Amino acids: CSVGDGRVGDTQYF.

CDR3 DNA sequence: TGTGCCAGCAAAACAGGGGGTGGAAACACCATATATTTT. It codes for CASKTGGGNTIYF. This rearrangement joins TRBV28 to TRBJ1-3; 8 bases align to TRBD1. The ends lost 7 bases at V and 3 bases at J; junction bases unmatched: 2. This CDR3 is built from 13 residues. Looked up from germline, CDR1 is MDHEN and CDR2 is SYDVKM.

The chain combines TRBV30 with TRBJ2-1; D remains ambiguous. The V and J ends lost 0 bases and 5 bases respectively, with 11 bases between them. This CDR3 region has 14 residues. Germline CDR1 reads GTSNPN; CDR2 reads SVGIG (reference sequence). The chain's CDR3 is CAWSVSTFNNEQFF. DNA for the CDR3: TGTGCCTGGAGTGTAAGCACCTTCAACAATGAGCAGTTCTTC.

On this clone: Other DNA variants within this sample encode the same CDR3. This rearrangement joins TRBV5-1 to TRBJ2-7; D is ambiguous. Germline CDR1 reads SGHRS; CDR2 reads YFSETQ. V was cut by 4 bases and J by 1 base, with 9 bases left in between. This CDR3 spans 13 amino acids. This CDR3 reads CASSVGGSYEQYF. CDR3 sequence (DNA): TGCGCCAGCAGCGTGGGTGGATCCTACGAGCAGTACTTC. Drawing the rest from reference TRBV5-1 and TRBJ2-7, the complete variable domain is KAGVTQTPRYLIKTRGQQVTLSCSPISGHRSVSWYQQTPGQGLQFLFEYFSETQRNKGNFPGRFSGRQFSNSRSEMNVSTLELGDSALYLCASSVGGSYEQYFGPGTRLTVT.

V is TRBV9 and J is TRBJ2-3; 8 nucleotides align to TRBD2. Trimming took 0 bases from V and 1 from J; bases not matched to a gene: 10. Germline V CDR1 and CDR2: SGDLS, YYNGEE. This CDR3 has 18 amino acids. CDR3 sequence reads: CASSVVRGGLAGTDTQYF. The DNA for the CDR3 is TGTGCCAGCAGCGTAGTTCGGGGGGGCCTGGCGGGCACAGATACGCAGTATTTT.

V usage is TRBV5-4 and J usage is TRBJ1-1, with D perhaps matching TRBD1 (5 bases). V was cut by 2 bases and J by 1 base, with 9 bases left in between. Looked up from germline, CDR1 is SGHNT and CDR2 is YYREEE (reference sequence). There are 14 residues in the CDR3. The CDR3 sequence: CASSFGGENTEAFF. CDR3 DNA sequence: TGTGCCAGCAGCTTTGGGGGAGAGAACACTGAAGCTTTCTTT.

This chain links TRBV5-1 with TRBJ1-1, with a weak D call TRBD1 (5 bases). There are 16 residues in the CDR3. The V end lost 2 bases, the J end lost 4 bases, and 18 bases lay between the germline ends. Germline V gene sequence: CDR1 SGHRS, CDR2 YFSETQ. CDR3 sequence (DNA): TGCGCCAGCAGCTTTGGGGACTCCATGGGCGGCACTGAAGCTTTCTTT. Protein: CASSFGDSMGGTEAFF.

This chain links TRBV28 with TRBJ1-2, with 8 bases matching TRBD1. The germline V gene encodes CDR1 MDHEN and CDR2 SYDVKM. Germline trimming cut 5 bases from V and 5 bases from J; bases unmatched to any gene: 7. The CDR3 spans 14 residues. As DNA, the CDR3 is TGTGCCAGCAGTATCAGGACAGGGTGGTATGGCTACACCTTC. It codes for CASSIRTGWYGYTF.

The J gene is TRBJ1-5, the V gene TRBV9; D is possibly TRBD1 (5 bases). Trimming took off 3 bases at V and 3 bases at J, with 13 bases between the two ends. The CDR3 is 15 residues long. Germline V CDR1 and CDR2: SGDLS, YYNGEE. CDR3 residues: CASSGSGSSNQPQHF. In DNA form, the CDR3 reads TGTGCCAGCAGCGGATCAGGGAGTTCCAATCAGCCCCAGCATTTT.

The rearrangement uses TRBV6-1 and TRBJ1-6; a weak D match, TRBD1 (5 bases). V lost 4 bases, J lost 0 bases, and 10 bases lay in between. CDR1 and CDR2 (germline): MNHNS, SASEGT. The CDR3 runs 16 residues. Here the CDR3 reads CASSATASSYNSPLHF. The DNA for the CDR3 is TGTGCCAGCAGTGCGACAGCCAGCTCCTATAATTCACCCCTCCACTTT.

The chain has TRBV5-7 and TRBJ1-5; perhaps TRBD1 as D (5 bases). TRBV5-7 belongs to the ORF category, with a function that is uncertain. Trimming removed 2 bases from V and 0 bases from J, with 15 bases in between. This CDR3 has 17 amino acids. CDR3 coding DNA: TGTGCCAGCAGCTTTGCTACCGGAAGGGGTAGCAATCAGCCCCAGCATTTT. Protein sequence: CASSFATGRGSNQPQHF.